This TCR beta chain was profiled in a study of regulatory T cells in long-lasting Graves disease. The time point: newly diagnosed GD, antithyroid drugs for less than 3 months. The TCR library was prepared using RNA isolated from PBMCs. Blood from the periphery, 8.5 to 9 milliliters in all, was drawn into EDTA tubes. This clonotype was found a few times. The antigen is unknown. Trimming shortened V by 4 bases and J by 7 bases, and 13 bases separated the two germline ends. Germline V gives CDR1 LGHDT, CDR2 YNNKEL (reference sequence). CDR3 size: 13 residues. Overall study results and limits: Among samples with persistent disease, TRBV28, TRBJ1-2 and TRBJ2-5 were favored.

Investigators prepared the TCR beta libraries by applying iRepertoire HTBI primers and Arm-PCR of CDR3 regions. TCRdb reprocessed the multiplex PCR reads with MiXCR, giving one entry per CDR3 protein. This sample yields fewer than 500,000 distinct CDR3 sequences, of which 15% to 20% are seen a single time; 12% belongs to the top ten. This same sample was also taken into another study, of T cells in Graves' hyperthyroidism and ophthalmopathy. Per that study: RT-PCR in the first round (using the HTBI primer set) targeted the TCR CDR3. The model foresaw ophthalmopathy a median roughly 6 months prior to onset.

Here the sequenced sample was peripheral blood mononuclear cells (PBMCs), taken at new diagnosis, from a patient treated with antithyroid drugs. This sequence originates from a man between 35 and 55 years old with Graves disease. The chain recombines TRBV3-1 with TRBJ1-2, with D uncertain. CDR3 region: CASSLFQSSGYTF. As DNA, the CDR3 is TGTGCCAGCAGCCTTTTCCAAAGTAGTGGCTACACCTTC.